This T cell receptor (beta chain) appears in the sequencing data of a study of blood T cell repertoires in COVID-19. TCRdb's copy holds only in-frame clones and misses some; the assay was immunoSEQ multiplex PCR. The table has around 60,000 clones, about four fifths seen once; the top ten hold 15% to 25%. The TCR originated in a man aged 25 to 45 with COVID-19, enrolled during active disease. Sequencing was done on a sample of peripheral blood.

This chain's CDR3 is CAWSSGGAYGNQPQHF. The DNA of the CDR3 is TGTGCCTGGAGCTCCGGGGGAGCCTACGGCAATCAGCCCCAGCATTTT. The genes are TRBV30 and TRBJ1-5; TRBD1 might be the D (5 bases). The CDR3 has 16 amino acids. Trimming removed 3 bases at V and 2 bases at J, with 17 bases between. Germline values: CDR1 GTSNPN, CDR2 SVGIG (reference sequence).